The 6 T cell receptor beta chains given below trace back to one sample, sequenced in a study of vaccination and CD4 T cells after COVID-19. For these TCRs, the target antigens are not known. Sample treatment: roughly 10-day PBMC culture with coronavirus spike peptide pools or control peptides (ViraFEST assay). From the unexposed donor, CD4+ T cells were collected ahead of the COVID-19 pandemic (2011-2018). Sequenced with the Oncomine TCR Beta short-read assay was DNA taken from cultured CD4+ T cells. Cultured CD4+ T cells were the source of extracted genomic DNA. TCRdb redid the calling of the PCR reads with MiXCR, one entry per CDR3 protein. The profile covers 12,000 or so distinct CDR3 sequences, with 30% to 45% appearing a single time and about 15% taken by the ten largest. The source material was CD4+ T cells from blood, cultured in vitro. The receptors here all came from a human donor in good health.

In its sample, this clonotype was seen a few times. The J gene is TRBJ1-1, the V gene TRBV28; D is unclear. The CDR3 spans 13 residues. Trimming removed 1 base at V and 0 bases at J, with 3 bases between. CDR1 MDHEN and CDR2 SYDVKM come from the germline V gene. CDR3 amino acids: CASSLLMNTEAFF. In DNA form, the CDR3 reads TGTGCCAGCAGTTTATTAATGAACACTGAAGCTTTCTTT.

This chain joins TRBV19 and TRBJ2-3; D call uncertain. The germline gives CDR1 LNHDA, CDR2 SQIVND (reference sequence). Trimming took off 5 bases at V and 2 bases at J, with 5 bases between the two ends. This CDR3 region has 12 residues. CDR3 sequence reads: CASSRLTDTQYF. The DNA for the CDR3 is TGTGCCAGTAGTCGACTCACAGATACGCAGTATTTT.

The chain links TRBV28 to TRBJ1-1, with D possibly matching TRBD1 (6 bases). V shed 5 bases and J shed 3 bases, with 16 bases lying between them. CDR3 size: 15 residues. Germline assignment: CDR1 MDHEN and CDR2 SYDVKM. CDR3 DNA sequence: TGTGCCAGCAGTCCCCTGGGGGGCGCGGACACTGAAGCTTTCTTT. Translation gives CASSPLGGADTEAFF.

The chain combines TRBV6-1 with TRBJ1-1, with no clear D. CDR3 length equals 16 residues. Trimming shortened V by 6 bases and J by 0 bases, and 17 bases separated the two germline ends. Germline lookup yields CDR1 MNHNS and CDR2 SASEGT. The CDR3 loop reads CASSHHRTGLNTEAFF. CDR3 nucleotides: TGTGCCAGCAGCCACCATCGGACGGGCCTGAACACTGAAGCTTTCTTT.

The J gene is TRBJ2-1, the V gene TRBV20-1; 15 bases map to TRBD2. The CDR3 covers 18 residues. In germline, CDR1 is DFQATT, CDR2 SNEGSKA (reference sequence). V shed 1 base, J shed 8 bases, and the junction held 12 bases outside the gene matches. CDR3 DNA: TGCAGTGCTAGAGTCGGGGGTTTAAGGACTAGCGGGAGGGATGAGCAGTTCTTC. This sequence encodes CSARVGGLRTSGRDEQFF.

This clonotype is classed as medium-sized. V usage is TRBV19 and J usage is TRBJ1-5; D is unclear. Between the trimmed V and J ends, which lost 6 bases and 5 bases, there was a span of 11 bases. The germline V gene encodes CDR1 LNHDA and CDR2 SQIVND (reference sequence). This CDR3 comprises 13 residues. CDR3 loop: CASSGQLYQPQHF. CDR3 sequence (DNA): TGTGCCAGTAGCGGCCAGCTATATCAGCCCCAGCATTTT.